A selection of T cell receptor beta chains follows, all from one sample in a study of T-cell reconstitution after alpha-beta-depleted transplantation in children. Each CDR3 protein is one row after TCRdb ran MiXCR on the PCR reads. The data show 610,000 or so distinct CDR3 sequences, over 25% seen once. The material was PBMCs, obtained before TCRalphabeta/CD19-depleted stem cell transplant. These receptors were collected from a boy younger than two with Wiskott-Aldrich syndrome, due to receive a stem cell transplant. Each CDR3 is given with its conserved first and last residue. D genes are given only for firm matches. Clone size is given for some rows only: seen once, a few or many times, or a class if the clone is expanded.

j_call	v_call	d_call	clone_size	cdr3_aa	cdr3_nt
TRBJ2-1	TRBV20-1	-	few	CSARLPGHQYNEQFF	TGCAGTGCTAGGTTGCCGGGACACCAATACAATGAGCAGTTCTTC
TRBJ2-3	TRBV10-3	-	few	CAMGGLTSTDTQYF	TGTGCCATGGGTGGGCTCACTAGCACAGATACGCAGTATTTT
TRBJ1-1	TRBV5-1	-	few	CASSWGRANTEAFF	TGCGCCAGCAGCTGGGGCAGGGCGAACACTGAAGCTTTCTTT
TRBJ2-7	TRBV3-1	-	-	CASSRLRDKSYEQYF	TGTGCCAGCAGCCGCCTCCGGGACAAGTCCTACGAGCAGTACTTC
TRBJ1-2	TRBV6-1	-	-	CASSQLIRGRDGYTF	TGTGCCAGCAGTCAACTTATCAGGGGCAGAGACGGCTACACCTTC
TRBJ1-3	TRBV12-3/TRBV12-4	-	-	CASSLGRATIYF	TGTGCCAGCAGTTTAGGTAGGGCCACCATATATTTT
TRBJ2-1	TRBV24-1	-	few	CATSPPGALYNEQFF	TGTGCCACCAGCCCGCCAGGAGCTCTCTACAATGAGCAGTTCTTC
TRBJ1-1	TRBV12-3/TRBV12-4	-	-	CASSFLFMTLLTEAFF	TGTGCCAGCAGTTTCTTATTTATGACCCTCCTCACTGAAGCTTTCTTT
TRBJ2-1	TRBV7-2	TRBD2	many	CASSLGTRKFF	TGTGCCAGCAGCTTAGGGACTAGGAAGTTCTTC
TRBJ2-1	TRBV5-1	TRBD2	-	CASSEISSGRAEQFF	TGCGCCAGCAGCGAAATATCTAGCGGGAGGGCTGAGCAGTTCTTC
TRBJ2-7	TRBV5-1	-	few	CASSLYSTGLPYEQYF	TGCGCCAGCAGCTTGTATTCGACAGGTTTACCCTACGAGCAGTACTTC
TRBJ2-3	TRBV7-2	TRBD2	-	CASSFTSGRARDTQYF	TGTGCCAGCAGCTTTACTAGCGGGAGGGCCCGGGATACGCAGTATTTT
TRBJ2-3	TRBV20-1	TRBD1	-	CSAGVRRQGGTDTQYF	TGCAGTGCTGGAGTTCGGCGTCAGGGGGGCACAGATACGCAGTATTTT
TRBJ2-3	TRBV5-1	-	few	CASSLGGAQDTQYF	TGCGCCAGCAGCTTGGGGGGGGCGCAAGATACGCAGTATTTT